These T cell receptor beta chains were read from a single sample in a study of T cell responses to AZD1222 COVID-19 vaccine. TCRdb keeps only in-frame clones here, not all; method: immunoSEQ multiplex PCR. The profile shows roughly 120,000 clones, 86% of them singletons. The sequenced sample was peripheral blood, obtained on day 0 of AZD1222 vaccination. All receptors derive from an adult in good health. Both conserved end residues are part of each CDR3. The D gene is left open where the match is weak. Size is omitted from some rows. Given values are once, few, many or a class for expanded clones.

J | D | size | V | CDR3 | DNA
TRBJ2-5 | - | - | TRBV5-6 | CASSWGRKGTEWTQYF | TGTGCCAGCAGCTGGGGACGTAAGGGGACGGAGTGGACCCAGTACTTC
TRBJ1-5 | - | - | TRBV4-1 | CASSQERSAGREPQHF | TGCGCCAGCAGCCAAGAACGCAGCGCCGGACGAGAGCCCCAGCATTTT
TRBJ1-3 | - | - | TRBV6-5 | CASSYDRATGNTIYF | TGTGCCAGCAGTTACGACAGAGCTACTGGAAACACCATATATTTT
TRBJ2-7 | - | - | TRBV7-8 | CASSSPTLSYEQYF | TGTGCCAGCAGCTCCCCCACCCTCTCCTACGAGCAGTACTTC
TRBJ1-5 | TRBD1 | - | TRBV6-5 | CASSRQGGTNQPQHF | TGTGCCAGCAGTCGACAGGGAGGAACCAATCAGCCCCAGCATTTT
TRBJ2-3 | TRBD2 | - | TRBV7-6 | CASSVLGREGPRDTQYF | TGTGCCAGCAGCGTTTTAGGGCGGGAGGGCCCTCGAGATACGCAGTATTTT
TRBJ2-1 | TRBD2 | - | TRBV2 | CASSETSGILYNEQFF | TGTGCCAGCAGTGAGACTAGCGGGATTCTTTACAATGAGCAGTTCTTC
TRBJ2-1 | - | once | TRBV12-3/TRBV12-4 | CASSLVVPNEQFF | TGTGCCAGCAGTTTAGTGGTTCCAAATGAGCAGTTCTTC
TRBJ1-5 | - | - | TRBV12-3/TRBV12-4 | CASSSLDNQPQHF | TGTGCCAGCAGTTCCCTTGACAATCAGCCCCAGCATTTT
TRBJ1-2 | - | - | TRBV6-5 | CASSPAQGGGYTF | TGTGCCAGCAGCCCCGCGCAGGGAGGGGGCTACACCTTC
TRBJ1-5 | TRBD1 | - | TRBV7-3 | CASSPQWTGGLFGNQPQHF | TGTGCCAGCAGCCCTCAATGGACAGGGGGGTTATTTGGCAATCAGCCCCAGCATTTT
TRBJ1-6 | - | - | TRBV4-3 | CASSKQASYNSPLHF | TGCGCCAGCAGCAAACAGGCCTCCTATAATTCACCCCTCCACTTT
TRBJ1-5 | TRBD1 | - | TRBV12-3/TRBV12-4 | CASSVDRVQPQHF | TGTGCCAGCAGCGTGGACAGGGTTCAGCCCCAGCATTTT
TRBJ1-4 | - | - | TRBV19 | CASSLKEANEKLFF | TGTGCCAGTAGCCTGAAGGAGGCTAATGAAAAACTGTTTTTT